Presented here are 22 T cell receptor beta chains from one specimen sequenced in a study of STAT3 mutations in large granular lymphocyte leukemia (dated by TCRdb to between 2017 and 2020). The antigens of these receptors remain unknown. Study-wide conclusions, independent of this receptor: At least one immunodominant TCRbeta clonotype was present in every T-LGLL patient, and multiple immunodominant subclonotypes appeared in about half of the T-LGLL patients.

Libraries were built with the immunoSEQ multiplex PCR assay. TCRdb's version of the immuneACCESS table is confined to in-frame rearrangements and falls short of the full clone set. An unresolved V gene accounts for under half of the shortfall where checked; the remainder is of unknown origin. The sample data list around 9,000 clones, and around 90% of these were observed just once. 81% of the sample comes from the top ten. Source material: peripheral blood mononuclear cells. The origin of the receptors is a man older than 75 with T-cell large granular lymphocyte leukemia. Some clones in this sample may be carry-over from other donors' samples. The age is the age at diagnosis.

The CDR3 DNA sequence: TGTGCCTGGAGGGGAGGGAGGGGGCCTAATTCACCCCTCCACTTT. This encodes CAWRGGRGPNSPLHF. The genes are TRBV30 and TRBJ1-6; TRBD1 aligns across 7 bases. Germline assignment: CDR1 GTSNPN and CDR2 SVGIG (reference sequence). The CDR3 runs to 15 residues. Trimming cost V 3 bases and J 6 bases; bases outside gene matches: 8. The whole variable domain, remainder taken from reference TRBV30 and TRBJ1-6, is SQTIHQWPATLVQPVGSPLSLECTVEGTSNPNLYWYRQAAGRGLQLLFYSVGIGQISSEVPQNLSASRPQDRQFILSSKKLLLSDSGFYLCAWRGGRGPNSPLHFGNGTRLTVT.

V usage is TRBV7-2 and J usage is TRBJ1-5; 9 positions agree with TRBD1. J was trimmed by 7 bases and V by 0 bases; bases with no gene match: 13. This CDR3 has 18 residues. The germline CDR1 and CDR2 sequences are SGHTA and FQGNSA. CDR3 in amino acids: CASSLAQGGGQGGQPQHF. The CDR3 DNA follows: TGTGCCAGCAGCTTAGCGCAGGGCGGGGGACAGGGCGGCCAGCCCCAGCATTTT.

V is TRBV11-2 and J is TRBJ1-5; TRBD1 matches 7 bases. Germline lookup yields CDR1 SGHAT and CDR2 FQNNGV. V lost 6 bases and J lost 3; bases outside the gene matches: 8. This CDR3 has 15 amino acids. The CDR3: CASSDGQAVNQPQHF. The CDR3 DNA follows: TGTGCCAGCAGTGACGGACAGGCGGTCAATCAGCCCCAGCATTTT.

In its sample, this clone was seen once. The chain has TRBV30 and TRBJ2-2; TRBD1 matches at 7 bases. Per the germline V gene, CDR1 is GTSNPN and CDR2 is SVGIG (reference sequence). The CDR3 runs to 13 residues. V lost 3 bases to trimming and J lost 6 bases; unmatched junction nucleotides: 4. The CDR3 is CAWRTGWPGELFF. The CDR3 DNA reads as TGTGCCTGGAGGACAGGGTGGCCCGGGGAGCTGTTTTTT.

The chain has TRBV19 and TRBJ1-2; D not certain. V shed 5 bases and J shed 7 bases, with 11 bases lying between them. Germline V gene lookup returns CDR1 LNHDA and CDR2 SQIVND (reference sequence). This CDR3 spans 12 amino acids. The CDR3 spells CASSPDLSGYTF. CDR3 sequence (DNA): TGTGCCAGTAGTCCAGACTTAAGTGGCTACACCTTC.

The J gene is TRBJ2-5, the V gene TRBV18; D is unresolved. Trimming took off 6 bases at V and 1 base at J, with 9 bases between the two ends. The CDR3 length is 13 residues. CDR1 is KGHSH and CDR2 is LQKENI in the germline V gene. The CDR3 region has the DNA TGTGCCAGCTCTCCCGGGTCCCAAGAGACCCAGTACTTC. Translation: CASSPGSQETQYF.

The chain couples TRBV30 to TRBJ1-2, with 9 bases matching TRBD1. Germline CDR1 GTSNPN, CDR2 SVGIG (reference sequence). CDR3 size: 16 residues. Germline trimming cut 4 bases from V and 1 base from J; bases unmatched to any gene: 10. The CDR3 loop is CAWKSKGQGLNYGYTF. DNA for the CDR3: TGTGCCTGGAAATCGAAGGGACAGGGCCTTAACTATGGCTACACCTTC.

V and J are TRBV10-3 and TRBJ2-7, with no clear D. The germline gives CDR1 ENHRY, CDR2 SYGVKD. The CDR3 spans 12 residues. The germline V and J ends were trimmed by 2 bases and 0 bases, with 2 bases remaining between them. The DNA of the CDR3 is TGTGCCATCAGTGAGGCCTCCTACGAGCAGTACTTC. This gives the protein CAISEASYEQYF.

The genes are TRBV7-9 and TRBJ1-2; no reliable D call. The germline V gene encodes CDR1 SEHNR and CDR2 FQNEAQ (reference sequence). V was cut by 1 base and J by 7 bases, with 7 bases left in between. CDR3 length: 12 residues. Written as DNA, the CDR3 is TGTGCCAGCAGCTTAGGACTAGTTGGCTACACCTTC. Its translation is CASSLGLVGYTF.

The CDR3 DNA reads as TGTGCCAGCAGTCCCACTCAGGGCTATGGCTACACCTTC. Amino acid sequence: CASSPTQGYGYTF. The genes are TRBV6-1 and TRBJ1-2, with D perhaps TRBD1 (5 bases). The CDR3 totals 13 residues. Germline V CDR1 and CDR2: MNHNS, SASEGT. V dropped 5 bases and J dropped 4 bases, with 11 bases sitting between them.

The CDR3 nucleotides are TGCGCCAGCAGCCAAGCCCTAGCGGGGGGAGAGACCCAGTACTTC. It specifies CASSQALAGGETQYF. The chain combines TRBV4-3 with TRBJ2-5, with 11 bases identical to TRBD2. Germline CDR1 reads LGHNA; CDR2 reads YSLEER. Unmatched junction bases numbered 2, after V lost 1 base and J lost 4 bases. The CDR3 extends over 15 amino acids.

The chain links TRBV6-5 to TRBJ1-1; maybe TRBD1 (5 bases). V was cut by 5 bases and J by 5 bases, with 18 bases left in between. The CDR3 has 15 residues. CDR1 is MNHEY, CDR2 SVGAGI, per germline. The CDR3: CASSRLTPGGTEAFF. The CDR3 nucleotides are TGTGCCAGCAGTCGCCTGACACCCGGGGGAACTGAAGCTTTCTTT.

The V call is TRBV25-1, the J call TRBJ1-2; D is possibly TRBD1 (6 bases). CDR3 length: 16 residues. Trimming removed 1 base at V and 4 bases at J, with 16 bases between. Looked up from germline, CDR1 is MGHDK and CDR2 is SYGVNS. In DNA form, the CDR3 reads TGTGCCAGCAGTGAATTTGGAGGGGGGTTGAGCTATGGCTACACCTTC. This translates into CASSEFGGGLSYGYTF.

This chain joins TRBV6-5 and TRBJ1-6, with 7 positions matching TRBD1. Trimming removed 6 bases from V and 10 bases from J; junction bases left unmatched: 3. Germline V gene sequence: CDR1 MNHEY, CDR2 SVGAGI. The CDR3 is 12 residues long. The CDR3 sequence is CASRAGGSPLHF. CDR3 nucleotide sequence: TGTGCCAGCAGGGCAGGGGGATCACCCCTCCACTTT.

This clone has more than one count but fewer than ten. The chain is built from TRBV15 and TRBJ1-1; 7 nucleotides align to TRBD1. V shed 5 bases and J 5 bases; nucleotides not matched to a gene: 2. The CDR3 has 12 residues. Germline V gene data show CDR1 as LNHNV and CDR2 as YYDKDF (reference sequence). For the CDR3, the DNA is TGTGCCACCAGCCCAGGGGGGACTGAAGCTTTCTTT. Translating it yields CATSPGGTEAFF.

This clone came up a few times. The chain joins TRBV27 to TRBJ2-1, with no clear D. The CDR3 spans 13 residues. Per the germline V gene, CDR1 is MNHEY and CDR2 is SMNVEV (reference sequence). V was shortened by 5 bases and J by 10 bases, with 15 bases between the two germline ends. The CDR3 DNA reads as TGTGCCAGCAGTCACGGGTGGGATCAGGAGCAGTTCTTC. It encodes CASSHGWDQEQFF.

The chain employs TRBV7-6 and TRBJ2-1; TRBD1 matches at 8 bases. Germline V CDR1 and CDR2: SGHVS, FNYEAQ. With V trimmed by 4 bases and J by 3 bases, 2 bases remained unmatched. This CDR3 region has 14 residues. The CDR3 loop is CASSWTGNYNEQFF. The CDR3 bases are TGTGCCAGCAGCTGGACAGGGAACTACAATGAGCAGTTCTTC. The variable domain in full, with the rest retrieved from reference TRBV7-6 and TRBJ2-1, is GAGVSQSPRYKVTKRGQDVALRCDPISGHVSLYWYRQALGQGPEFLTYFNYEAQQDKSGLPNDRFSAERPEGSISTLTIQRTEQRDSAMYRCASSWTGNYNEQFFGPGTRLTVL.

The genes are TRBV6-5 and TRBJ1-1; TRBD1 might be the D (6 bases). The CDR3 is 15 residues long. Trimming removed 5 bases at V and 4 bases at J, with 17 bases between. From germline, CDR1 is MNHEY and CDR2 SVGAGI. CDR3 in amino acids: CASSTRGGVSTEAFF. Here the CDR3 DNA reads TGTGCCAGCAGTACCCGAGGGGGTGTTAGCACTGAAGCTTTCTTT.

The rearrangement links TRBV11-3 to TRBJ2-5, with 12 bases fitting TRBD1. The germline CDR1 and CDR2 sequences are SGHNT and YENEEA. V shed 3 bases, J shed 5 bases, and the junction held 4 bases outside the gene matches. The CDR3 has 15 residues. The CDR3 loop is CASSLGQGAGETQYF. DNA for the CDR3: TGTGCCAGCAGCTTGGGACAGGGGGCTGGGGAGACCCAGTACTTC.

The rearrangement links TRBV7-9 to TRBJ1-2; 7 bases agree with TRBD1. CDR1 SEHNR and CDR2 FQNEAQ come from the germline V gene (reference sequence). This CDR3 region has 12 residues. The J segment lost 4 bases and the V segment lost 4 bases, leaving 0 bases of the junction unmatched. The CDR3 is CASSSGGYGYTF. In DNA, the CDR3 is TGTGCCAGCAGCTCAGGGGGCTATGGCTACACCTTC.

The chain combines TRBV9 with TRBJ2-7, with D tentatively TRBD1 (5 bases). Trimming took 4 bases from V and 3 from J, leaving 14 bases between them. The CDR3 totals 14 residues. CDR1 and CDR2 from the germline V gene are SGDLS and YYNGEE. The CDR3 nucleotides are TGTGCCAGCAGCCGAGGACATTCCAACTACGAGCAGTACTTC. Translating it yields CASSRGHSNYEQYF.

This clone is a singleton in its sample. The rearrangement uses TRBV4-3 and TRBJ1-2, with D uncertain. V lost 3 bases, J lost 1 base, and 15 bases lay in between. This CDR3 is 16 amino acids long. Germline V gene lookup returns CDR1 LGHNA and CDR2 YSLEER. CDR3 residues: CASSHPSGALNYGYTF. CDR3 bases: TGCGCCAGCAGCCATCCAAGCGGAGCACTTAACTATGGCTACACCTTC.